The next 20 T cell receptor beta chains were all read from a single sample in a study of blood T cell repertoires in COVID-19. Using immunoSEQ multiplex PCR, the repertoire was profiled, and TCRdb retains in-frame clones only, with some absent. Among 25,000 to 30,000 clones listed, around 85% were seen once. Source material: peripheral blood. The receptors stem from a human donor in a cohort sampled during active COVID-19.

This chain joins TRBV2 and TRBJ2-6; D not certain. V lost 2 bases and J lost 4, with 12 bases in between. This CDR3 spans 16 amino acids. Germline loops: CDR1 SNHLY, CDR2 FYNNEI. The CDR3 loop is CASSETWASGANVLTF. The CDR3 DNA reads as TGTGCCAGCAGTGAAACGTGGGCTTCCGGGGCCAACGTCCTGACTTTC.

The rearrangement links TRBV27 to TRBJ1-2; D unclear. CDR3 size: 14 residues. V was pared by 3 bases and J by 3 bases, with 11 bases between. Germline V gene sequence: CDR1 MNHEY, CDR2 SMNVEV (reference sequence). Here the CDR3 reads CASSLSWADYGYTF. CDR3 sequence (DNA): TGTGCCAGCAGTTTGTCTTGGGCAGACTATGGCTACACCTTC.

This rearrangement joins TRBV5-1 to TRBJ2-1, with 7 bases matching TRBD2. With V trimmed by 0 bases and J by 6 bases, 3 bases remained unmatched. The CDR3 extends over 14 amino acids. CDR1 and CDR2 from the germline V gene are SGHRS and YFSETQ. CDR3 loop: CASSLVAGSNEQFF. CDR3 nucleotides: TGCGCCAGCAGCTTGGTAGCGGGCAGCAATGAGCAGTTCTTC.

The rearrangement uses TRBV6-5 and TRBJ2-6, with a weak D call TRBD1 (6 bases). In germline, CDR1 is MNHEY, CDR2 SVGAGI. Trimming shortened V by 9 bases and J by 4 bases, and 16 bases separated the two germline ends. The CDR3 extends over 15 amino acids. This CDR3 is CASQGPVSGANVLTF. In DNA, the CDR3 is TGTGCCAGTCAGGGGCCGGTCTCAGGGGCCAACGTCCTGACTTTC.

This chain joins TRBV5-5 and TRBJ2-7; TRBD2 matches 7 bases. The V segment lost 2 bases and the J segment 5 bases; nucleotides outside the gene matches: 7. The V gene's germline CDR1 is SGHKS and CDR2 YYEKEE (reference sequence). CDR3 size: 14 residues. CDR3 residues: CASSFLREGDEQYF. Here the CDR3 DNA reads TGTGCCAGCAGCTTCCTCAGGGAGGGCGACGAGCAGTACTTC. Combining the CDR3 with reference TRBV5-5 and TRBJ2-7 gives the whole variable domain DAGVTQSPTHLIKTRGQQVTLRCSPISGHKSVSWYQQVLGQGPQFIFQYYEKEERGRGNFPDRFSARQFPNYSSELNVNALLLGDSALYLCASSFLREGDEQYFGPGTRLTVT.

The rearrangement uses TRBV7-2 and TRBJ2-2; TRBD2 aligns across 8 bases. Germline V gene sequence: CDR1 SGHTA, CDR2 FQGNSA. V trimming: 2 bases; J trimming: 4 bases; junction bases outside the gene matches: 12. The CDR3 consists of 18 residues. For the CDR3, the DNA is TGTGCCAGCAGCTTACTTCCGGGGGGGCCAGCTGGCACCGGGGAGCTGTTTTTT. Amino acids: CASSLLPGGPAGTGELFF. The full variable domain, rest sourced from reference TRBV7-2 and TRBJ2-2, is GAGVSQSPSNKVTEKGKDVELRCDPISGHTALYWYRQSLGQGLEFLIYFQGNSAPDKSGLPSDRFSAERTGGSVSTLTIQRTQQEDSAVYLCASSLLPGGPAGTGELFFGEGSRLTVL.

The chain is built from TRBV5-4 and TRBJ2-7, with TRBD2 matching 9 bases. This CDR3 spans 15 amino acids. Germline CDR1 and CDR2: SGHNT and YYREEE (reference sequence). The trim removed 4 bases at V and 1 base at J, leaving 6 bases unmatched. The chain's CDR3 is CASSPGLAPSYEQYF. The CDR3 DNA reads as TGTGCCAGCAGCCCCGGACTAGCGCCTTCCTACGAGCAGTACTTC.

The V call is TRBV5-1, the J call TRBJ2-1; perhaps TRBD1 as D (5 bases). V dropped 6 bases and J dropped 0 bases, with 10 bases sitting between them. From germline, CDR1 is SGHRS and CDR2 YFSETQ. The CDR3 has 14 residues. CDR3 coding DNA: TGCGCCAGCACTAAAGACAGCTCCTACAATGAGCAGTTCTTC. Its protein product is CASTKDSSYNEQFF.

The chain has TRBV7-9 and TRBJ2-1, with D possibly TRBD2 on 6 matching bases. V lost 5 bases, J lost 3 bases, and 14 bases lay in between. The CDR3 is made up of 15 amino acids. Germline loops: CDR1 SEHNR, CDR2 FQNEAQ (reference sequence). As DNA, the CDR3 is TGTGCCAGCAGCCCCGTCACGGAGGGCTACAATGAGCAGTTCTTC. Residues: CASSPVTEGYNEQFF.

CDR3: CASSIQGPNTEAFF. The CDR3 nucleotides read TGTGCCAGTAGTATTCAGGGCCCGAACACTGAAGCTTTCTTT. V and J are TRBV19 and TRBJ1-1; D perhaps matches TRBD1 (5 bases). Per germline, CDR1 LNHDA and CDR2 SQIVND (reference sequence). Trimming took off 3 bases at V and 1 base at J, with 9 bases between the two ends. This CDR3 is built from 14 residues.

This clone was counted a single time. The V and J genes are TRBV2 and TRBJ2-2; the D gene is possibly TRBD1 (6 bases). The CDR3 extends over 13 amino acids. CDR1 SNHLY and CDR2 FYNNEI come from the germline V gene. V gave up 3 bases and J gave up 6 bases, with 8 bases separating them. CDR3 bases: TGTGCCAGCAGTGACAGGGGTGCCGGGGAGCTGTTTTTT. Translating it yields CASSDRGAGELFF.

The V call is TRBV11-2, the J call TRBJ2-5, with D unclear. CDR1 is SGHAT, CDR2 FQNNGV, per germline. The CDR3 covers 13 residues. V was shortened by 3 bases and J by 2 bases, with 7 bases between the two germline ends. The CDR3 bases are TGTGCCAGCAGCTTCACTGCGCAAGAGACCCAGTACTTC. Amino acids: CASSFTAQETQYF.

J is TRBJ2-7 and V is TRBV7-2; 9 bases map to TRBD1. The germline V gene has CDR1 SGHTA and CDR2 FQGNSA. This CDR3 has 14 amino acids. The ends lost 5 bases at V and 2 bases at J; junction bases unmatched: 4. CDR3 nucleotide sequence: TGTGCCAGCAGCCAGGGACAGGGTCCCTACGAGCAGTACTTC. Protein: CASSQGQGPYEQYF.

This sequence joins TRBV6-5 and TRBJ1-3, with D perhaps TRBD1 (5 bases). Germline CDR1 is MNHEY and CDR2 is SVGAGI. The CDR3 length is 14 residues. V shed 7 bases and J shed 2 bases, with 12 bases lying between them. CDR3 amino acids: CASIGTLAGNTIYF. The CDR3 region has the DNA TGTGCCAGCATTGGGACTTTAGCTGGAAACACCATATATTTT.

The chain has TRBV6-2 or TRBV6-3 and TRBJ1-1; D remains ambiguous. CDR1 MNHEY and CDR2 SVGEGT come from the germline V gene. V lost 5 bases and J lost 1, with 8 bases in between. This CDR3 is 13 amino acids long. The CDR3 sequence: CASSEFENTEAFF. The DNA of the CDR3 is TGTGCCAGCAGTGAGTTTGAGAACACTGAAGCTTTCTTT.

The gene calls are TRBV6-5 and TRBJ2-1; 9 bases agree with TRBD1. Losses at the gene ends were 7 bases for V and 2 bases for J; bases not matched to a gene: 3. Germline V gene data show CDR1 as MNHEY and CDR2 as SVGAGI. The CDR3 is 14 amino acids. The DNA for the CDR3 is TGTGCCAGCATCGACAGGGGGACCTACAATGAGCAGTTCTTC. This codes for CASIDRGTYNEQFF.

The chain recombines TRBV3-1 (or the pseudogene TRBV3-2) with TRBJ1-2; 7 nucleotides line up with TRBD1. With 6 bases clipped from V and 8 bases from J, the junction kept 12 bases outside the gene matches. This CDR3 has 14 residues. Germline V gene sequence: CDR1 LGHDT, CDR2 YNNKEL (reference sequence). CDR3 protein: CASSPTDRAAGYTF. CDR3 DNA sequence: TGTGCCAGCAGTCCTACCGACAGGGCAGCGGGCTACACCTTC.

The gene calls are TRBV6-5 and TRBJ2-2; unclear D gene. Looked up from germline, CDR1 is MNHEY and CDR2 is SVGAGI. Trimming shortened V by 6 bases and J by 8 bases, and 16 bases separated the two germline ends. The CDR3 covers 14 residues. CDR3 loop: CASRSMTASGELFF. CDR3 sequence (DNA): TGTGCCAGCAGGTCCATGACTGCTTCGGGGGAGCTGTTTTTT.

This clone has a single count. The V and J genes are TRBV28 and TRBJ2-7; 13 bases fit TRBD2. Germline values: CDR1 MDHEN, CDR2 SYDVKM. Trimming took 5 bases from V and 4 from J; bases not matched to a gene: 2. This CDR3 comprises 14 residues. CDR3 residues: CASSRTSGSYEQYF. CDR3 bases: TGTGCCAGCAGTCGGACTAGCGGGAGTTACGAGCAGTACTTC.

The chain is built from TRBV7-2 and TRBJ2-5, with 9 bases matching TRBD2. V lost 5 bases and J lost 7; bases outside the gene matches: 14. The CDR3 has 16 amino acids. The germline V gene encodes CDR1 SGHTA and CDR2 FQGNSA. The CDR3 region is CASSPRGGRVLGTQYF. The CDR3 DNA reads TGTGCCAGCAGCCCCCGCGGCGGGAGGGTTCTGGGGACCCAGTACTTC.